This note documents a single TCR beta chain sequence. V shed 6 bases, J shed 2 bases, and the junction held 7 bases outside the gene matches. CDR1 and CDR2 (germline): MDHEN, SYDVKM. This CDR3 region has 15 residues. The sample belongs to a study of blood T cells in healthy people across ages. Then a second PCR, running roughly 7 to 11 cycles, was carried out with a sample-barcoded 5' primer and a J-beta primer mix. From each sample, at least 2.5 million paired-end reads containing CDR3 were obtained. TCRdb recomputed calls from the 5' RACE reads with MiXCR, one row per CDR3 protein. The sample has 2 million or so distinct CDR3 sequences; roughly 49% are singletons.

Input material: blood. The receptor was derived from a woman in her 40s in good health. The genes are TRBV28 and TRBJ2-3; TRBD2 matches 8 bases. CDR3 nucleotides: TGTGCCAGCAGAAAGAGCGGGGGTTACACAGATACGCAGTATTTT. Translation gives CASRKSGGYTDTQYF.